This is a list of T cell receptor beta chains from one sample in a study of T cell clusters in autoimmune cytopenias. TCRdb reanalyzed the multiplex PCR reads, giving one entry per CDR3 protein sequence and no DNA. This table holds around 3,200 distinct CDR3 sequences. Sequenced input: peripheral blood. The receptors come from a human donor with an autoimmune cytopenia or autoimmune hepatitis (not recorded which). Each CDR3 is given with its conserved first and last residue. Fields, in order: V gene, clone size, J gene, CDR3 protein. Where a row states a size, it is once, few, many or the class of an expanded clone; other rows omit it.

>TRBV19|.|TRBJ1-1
CASRAGQLEAFF
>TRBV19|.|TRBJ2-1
CASSIWGNLGGYNEQFF
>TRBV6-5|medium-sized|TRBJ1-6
CASRPGMVAPLHF
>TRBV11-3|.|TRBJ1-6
CASSRGQVNSPLHF
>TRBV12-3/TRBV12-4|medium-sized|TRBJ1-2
CASSLGTGKGDGYTF
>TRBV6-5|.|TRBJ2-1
CASSSYFATHNEQFF
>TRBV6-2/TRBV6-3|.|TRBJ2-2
CASSYSPGAGELFF
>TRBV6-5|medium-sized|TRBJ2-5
CASRNPAGQTQYF
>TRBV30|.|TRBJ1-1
CAWSVRGQGNTEAFF
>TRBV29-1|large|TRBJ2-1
CSVEPAANEQFF
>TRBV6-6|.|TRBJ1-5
CASSRDREVYSNQPQHF
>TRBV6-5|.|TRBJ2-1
CASSDTGRGARNNEQFF
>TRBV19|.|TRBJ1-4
CASSMLRNEKLFF
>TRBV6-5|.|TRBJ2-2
CASRAWGGELFF
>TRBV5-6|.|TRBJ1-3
CASSHRGTAGNTIYF
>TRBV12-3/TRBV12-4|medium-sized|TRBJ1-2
CASSYGTGQGGGYTF
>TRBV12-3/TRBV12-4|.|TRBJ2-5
CASSYAGVAPQETQYF
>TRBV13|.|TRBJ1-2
CASSLFGEGEYGYTF
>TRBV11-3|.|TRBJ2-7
CASSSQGAGGSEQYF
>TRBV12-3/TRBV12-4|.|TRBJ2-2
CASQRASGGAANTGELFF
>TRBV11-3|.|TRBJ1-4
CASTAGAQDEKLFF
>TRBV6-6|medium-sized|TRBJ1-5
CASSSDRVNQPQHF
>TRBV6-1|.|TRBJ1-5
CASSLRGEAQPQHF
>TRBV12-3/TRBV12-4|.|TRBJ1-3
CASKGRLLRTIYF
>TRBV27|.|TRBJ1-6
CASSLSPGQLGGSPLHF
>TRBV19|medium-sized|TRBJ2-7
CASSIEDRYEQYF
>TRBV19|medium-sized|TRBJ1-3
CASSLVGQRGNTIYF
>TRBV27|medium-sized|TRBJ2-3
CASSPLLAGFTDTQYF
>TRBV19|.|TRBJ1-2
CASSIPGDSNYGYTF
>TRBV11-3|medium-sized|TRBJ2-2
CASRGQGRDTGELFF
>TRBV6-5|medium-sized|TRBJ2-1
CASSYGENEQFF
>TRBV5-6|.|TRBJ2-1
CASSLDQPGGRDEQFF
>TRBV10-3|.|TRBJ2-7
CAISVTDGRSSNSYEQYF
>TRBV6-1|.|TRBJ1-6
CASVSPIPGGGTYNSPLHF
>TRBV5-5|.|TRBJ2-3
CASSSGLRTSGGISTDTQYF
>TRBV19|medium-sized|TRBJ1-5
CASRGSSNQPQHF
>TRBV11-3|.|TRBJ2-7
CASSQENIAYKQYF
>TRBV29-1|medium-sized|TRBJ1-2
CSVYRKTYGYTF
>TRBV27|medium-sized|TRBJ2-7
CASSLEAAHEQYF
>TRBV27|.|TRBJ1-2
CASSLRGYGYTF
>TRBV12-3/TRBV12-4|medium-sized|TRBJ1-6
CASNIQGVGSPLHF